The T cell receptor (beta chain) under discussion was sequenced for a study of cytomegalovirus exposure and HLA in healthy donors. Study outcomes and limitations: The authors enumerated some 170 TCR beta chains as linked to cytomegalovirus. Later on, analysis showed that most CMV-associated TCR beta chains appeared to be HLA-restricted. The authors later linked a missense DCLRE1C variant to TCR beta V- and J-gene trimming.

Primers included in the PCR were 60 Vbeta and 13 Jbeta primers. Method: immunoSEQ multiplex PCR; TCRdb's copy keeps in-frame clones and lacks some. The sample contains about 120,000 clones, roughly 78% of which appear only once. In the case of this clone: Its specificity is not known.

Germline V gene sequence: CDR1 SGDLS, CDR2 YYNGEE. The CDR3 totals 14 residues. V dropped 2 bases and J dropped 6 bases, with 9 bases sitting between them. Source material: PBMCs. The clonotype was recovered from a woman in her twenties or thirties in good health and CMV-seropositive. V is TRBV9 and J is TRBJ1-6, with D unclear. CDR3 sequence (DNA): TGTGCCAGCAGCGTGGGCCAGCTTAATTCACCCCTCCACTTT. It translates to CASSVGQLNSPLHF.